This T cell receptor (beta chain) was sequenced in a study of blood T cell repertoires in COVID-19. The germline V gene encodes CDR1 MNHNS and CDR2 SASEGT. The CDR3 length is 16 residues. Trimming cost V 4 bases and J 0 bases; bases outside gene matches: 5. TCRdb keeps only in-frame clones here, not all; method: immunoSEQ multiplex PCR. The table lists 85,000 to 130,000 clones, approximately 86% of them singletons. Sample: peripheral blood. V usage is TRBV6-1 and J usage is TRBJ1-5, with 8 bases fitting TRBD1. The clonotype comes from a woman aged 60-70 years with acute or convalescent COVID-19. CDR3 residues: CASSAGQAYSNQPQHF. The CDR3 coding sequence is TGTGCCAGCAGTGCGGGACAGGCTTATAGCAATCAGCCCCAGCATTTT.